This TCR beta chain was sequenced for a study of T cells after yellow fever vaccination (dated by TCRdb to between 2018 and 2021). For the study in its entirety: Libraries from fractions with low cell numbers were prepared with the SMART-Seq v4 Ultra Low Input RNA kit. Two healthy male donors, one aged 18 to 30 and one aged 30 to 40 years, were included in the cohort. Bulk TCR alpha and beta repertoires were sequenced longitudinally to track T-cell clones before and after primary and booster YFV17D yellow fever vaccination. Blood was drawn at multiple timepoints before and after primary and secondary immunization, with bulk PBMC replicates and cell subsets isolated.

What the treatment or condition label conveys for this sample: live attenuated yellow fever vaccine strain. A standard Ficoll-Paque protocol was used to isolate PBMCs from peripheral blood. Dynabeads CD4 and CD8 positive selection kits were used to isolate CD4 and CD8 T-cell fractions. TriZol was used to extract RNA from bulk PBMCs, from CD4 and CD8 fractions, and from dextramer-positive and dextramer-negative fractions. Cut back by 4 bases and 2 bases, the V and J ends lie 8 bases apart. The germline V gene sets CDR1 to MGHDK and CDR2 to SYGVNS. The CDR3 goes from the cysteine to the phenylalanine over 13 residues. This entry keeps only the CDR3 DNA: 39 bases, framed from base 1. On this clonotype itself: Its antigen is still unknown. The record has no base qualities; no much larger clone is one base away.

Paper-wide results and their limitations: Because abundant contaminating clonotypes from the bulk population could be contained in FACS-sorted repertoires, computational filtering was required. Because the study included only a couple of donors, the extent to which the findings can be generalized is limited. Most clones expanded after primary vaccination were re-detected after the booster (about 95% of CD4 and approximately 85% of CD8), suggesting broad memory maintenance. Compared with the primary T-cell response, the secondary T-cell response was weaker but faster, peaking on day 5 rather than day 15. A small share of clonotypes occurred in both CD4 and CD8 compartments, likely arising from convergent recombination.

TCR cDNA was made using 5'RACE template switching, a step that added a universal primer site and unique molecular identifiers. Priming of cDNA synthesis was performed from both the TCR alpha and TCR beta constant segments. Two PCR steps were used to amplify libraries, with sample barcodes and sequencing adapters being added in the second step. Libraries were sequenced on Illumina HiSeq 2500 (2x100 bp) or NovaSeq (2x150 bp). The source study handled its data this way. MIGEC was used to demultiplex reads and collapse the reads into UMI consensus sequences, and MiXCR was used for V(D)J alignment. Clonotypes responding to the vaccine were identified with edgeR on replicate PBMC samples, with the criteria of FDR below 0.01 and a log2 fold change above 5 up to day 15. Bulk clonotypes were assigned CD4 or CD8 identity according to which sequenced CD4 or CD8 repertoire held them at higher abundance. The public sequencing data were trimmed at Q25 with fastp and processed into clonotypes with MiXCR by TCRdb, which kept only in-frame beta chains. Rows with a matching CDR3 protein are joined into one entry that keeps the most common DNA and genes. TCRdb, not the original authors, processed these V and J calls. This sample holds 150,000 to 200,000 distinct CDR3 sequences; approximately 6.2% were observed only once. The top ten hold less than 3.5% of the sample.

The V and J segments used are TRBV25-1 and TRBJ1-2; no confident D gene assignment can be made. Here the sequenced sample was CD4+ T cells sorted from PBMCs, taken on the day of the first yellow fever vaccination. This clonotype was sampled from a man younger than 35 who received the YFV17D yellow fever vaccine. CDR3 loop: CASSAHRNYGYTF. In nucleotide form, the sequence is TGTGCCAGCAGTGCGCACAGAAACTATGGCTACACCTTC.